What follows is one T cell receptor (beta chain) and its context. The target antigen is unknown. CD8 cells classed as naive were CD45RO-negative and positively selected for CCR7, excluding terminally differentiated effector memory CD45RA+ cells. The record originates from a study of shared clonotypes between healthy human individuals. Study-wide results and limits: Non-shared clonotypes had lower generation probabilities than those shared by all four donors.

Germline trimming cut 4 bases from V and 5 bases from J; bases unmatched to any gene: 3. Germline CDR1 reads MNHEY; CDR2 reads SMNVEV (reference sequence). CDR3 length equals 13 residues. Sequenced by immunoSEQ multiplex PCR; TCRdb stores in-frame clones only, minus some. The table shows approximately 2,200,000 clones, with about 93% occurring only once. This chain joins TRBV27 and TRBJ2-7, with TRBD2 matching over 9 bases. This receptor was identified in a man between 18 and 29 years old in good health. Some clones in this sample may be carry-over from other donors' samples. The sequenced material came from naive CD8+ T cells from PBMCs. The CDR3 spells CASSSSGRNEQYF. In DNA, the CDR3 is TGTGCCAGCAGTTCGAGCGGGAGGAACGAGCAGTACTTC.